This T cell receptor (beta chain) stems from a study of cytotoxic CD8 clonotypes in ibrutinib-treated CLL. Generated by immunoSEQ multiplex PCR, the TCRdb table keeps only in-frame clones and is missing some. The table lists roughly 130,000 clones, 75% to 95% of them singletons. Germline CDR1 reads MNHEY; CDR2 reads SMNVEV (reference sequence). Germline trimming cut 3 bases from V and 4 bases from J; bases unmatched to any gene: 6. This CDR3 region has 15 residues. The starting material was PBMCs, obtained after 12 months of ibrutinib treatment. This rearrangement joins TRBV27 to TRBJ1-2, with 9 bases lining up with TRBD1. This clonotype was obtained from a human donor with chronic lymphocytic leukemia. The CDR3 DNA reads TGTGCCAGCAGTTTGGGACAGGGAGGCACCTATGGCTACACCTTC. The encoded protein is CASSLGQGGTYGYTF.